This section outlines one T cell receptor (beta chain) sequence together with its context. Antigen unknown. TCRdb recomputed calls from the RT-PCR reads with MiXCR, one row per CDR3 protein. The sample gives roughly 650,000 distinct CDR3 sequences, less than 15% of which show up once; approximately 7.6% is in the top ten. The sample originates from a study of response to subunit inactivated influenza vaccine. Study-wide results and caveats: It was the authors' suggestion that each seasonal influenza vaccination recruits few new T cells.

Germline V gene data show CDR1 as DFQATT and CDR2 as SNEGSKA (reference sequence). The CDR3 consists of 13 residues. Trimming removed 1 base at V and 4 bases at J, with 10 bases between. The chain joins TRBV20-1 to TRBJ1-1; D is perhaps TRBD1 (5 bases). This clonotype was sampled from a man aged 50-60 years who received an inactivated influenza vaccine. The sample here was PBMCs from blood, taken approximately 15 days before vaccination. CDR3 in DNA: TGCAGTGCTAGAGCCAGGAGGGGCACTGAAGCTTTCTTT. Encoded protein: CSARARRGTEAFF.